The 26 T cell receptor beta chains below all came from one sample that was sequenced in a study of cytomegalovirus exposure and HLA in healthy donors. The PCR was carried out with 60 Vbeta primers and 13 Jbeta primers. Assay used: immunoSEQ multiplex PCR; TCRdb lists only in-frame clones, some missing. Of some 200,000 clones listed, approximately 84% are singletons. Sequencing was done on a sample of PBMCs. These receptors all stem from a man in his fifties or sixties in good health and CMV-seronegative.

Here the CDR3 reads CASSSGQESYEQYF. CDR3 nucleotide sequence: TGTGCCAGCTCTTCGGGACAGGAGTCCTACGAGCAGTACTTC. This chain joins TRBV18 and TRBJ2-7, with TRBD1 matching 8 bases. Trimming took 6 bases from V and 1 from J; bases not matched to a gene: 5. This CDR3 region has 14 residues. Germline V lookup: CDR1 KGHSH, CDR2 LQKENI.

The chain employs TRBV2 and TRBJ1-5; D gene uncertain. V lost 4 bases and J lost 3, with 10 bases in between. Germline CDR1 SNHLY, CDR2 FYNNEI. The CDR3 has 14 amino acids. The CDR3 region is CASSAILDNQPQHF. DNA of the CDR3: TGTGCCAGCAGTGCAATACTCGACAATCAGCCCCAGCATTTT.

This chain links TRBV13 with TRBJ2-2; D is perhaps TRBD2 (6 bases). The germline V gene encodes CDR1 PRHDT and CDR2 FYEKMQ (reference sequence). The V end was cut by 4 bases, the J end by 6 bases, with 15 bases between. This CDR3 comprises 15 residues. The CDR3 region has the DNA TGTGCCAGCAGCTCGGGACTTAGAACACCCGGGGAGCTGTTTTTT. This gives the protein CASSSGLRTPGELFF.

The chain has TRBV30 and TRBJ1-5; D remains ambiguous. Germline CDR1 is GTSNPN and CDR2 is SVGIG (reference sequence). The CDR3 runs 13 residues. Between the trimmed V and J ends, which lost 0 bases and 5 bases, there was a span of 8 bases. The CDR3 coding sequence is TGTGCCTGGAGTGTAGGGAGAGATCAGCCCCAGCATTTT. This translates into CAWSVGRDQPQHF.

In regard to this clone: One end of the junction varies from germline; a read error may be responsible. The CDR3, as DNA: TGTGCCAGCAGCCGGAAAACGGCCGGGACAGAGACTATCTTC. This translates into CASSRKTAGTETIF. V and J are TRBV6-6 and TRBJ2-7, with 7 bases identical to TRBD1. The germline gives CDR1 MNHNY, CDR2 SVGAGI (reference sequence). This CDR3 comprises 14 residues.

J is TRBJ2-2 and V is TRBV9; a weak D match, TRBD2 (6 bases). Between the trimmed V and J ends, which lost 4 bases and 1 base, there was a span of 11 bases. Germline-derived CDR1 and CDR2 are SGDLS and YYNGEE. This CDR3 comprises 15 residues. The chain's CDR3 is CASSPGTLNTGELFF. CDR3 DNA sequence: TGTGCCAGCAGCCCCGGGACTTTGAACACCGGGGAGCTGTTTTTT.

The V call is TRBV7-7, the J call TRBJ1-4; D is unresolved. Trimming cost V 5 bases and J 11 bases, with 15 bases left between them. Germline V gives CDR1 SSHAT, CDR2 FNYEAQ (reference sequence). This CDR3 has 13 amino acids. Here the CDR3 reads CASSPERFGKLFF. CDR3 in DNA: TGTGCCAGCAGCCCCGAGCGATTCGGCAAACTGTTTTTT.

The chain links TRBV15 to TRBJ2-7; maybe TRBD1 (5 bases). V dropped 3 bases and J dropped 5 bases, with 14 bases sitting between them. Germline lookup yields CDR1 LNHNV and CDR2 YYDKDF (reference sequence). The CDR3 is 14 amino acids. The DNA for the CDR3 is TGTGCCACCAGCAGTAGACATGACAGCGACGAGCAGTACTTC. This gives the protein CATSSRHDSDEQYF.

This clone was found once. CDR3 sequence: CAWSVKRGVRVTEAFF. The CDR3 DNA sequence: TGTGCCTGGAGTGTAAAGCGGGGTGTAAGGGTCACTGAAGCTTTCTTT. V gene TRBV30 combines with J gene TRBJ1-1; D is unclear. Trimming took 0 bases from V and 4 from J, leaving 18 bases between them. CDR3 length: 16 amino acids. Germline V gives CDR1 GTSNPN, CDR2 SVGIG (reference sequence).

The rearrangement joins TRBV5-6 to TRBJ1-6; 8 nucleotides match TRBD1. V gave up 0 bases and J gave up 7 bases; unmatched junction bases: 3. The CDR3 is made up of 15 amino acids. Germline V gene sequence: CDR1 SGHDT, CDR2 YYEEEE. Written as DNA, the CDR3 is TGTGCCAGCAGCTTGGATACAGGGGGAAATTCACCCCTCCACTTT. Translation: CASSLDTGGNSPLHF.

A single count supports this clone. This chain uses TRBV7-9 with TRBJ1-6, with TRBD1 identical over 8 bases. Germline V CDR1 and CDR2: SEHNR, FQNEAQ (reference sequence). This CDR3 contains 13 residues. Unmatched junction bases numbered 4, after V lost 6 bases and J lost 9 bases. The CDR3 nucleotides read TGTGCCAGCAGGCAGGGGGCAGGTTCACCCCTCCACTTT. Amino acid sequence: CASRQGAGSPLHF.

This chain connects TRBV7-8 to TRBJ2-1; the D is unclear. The V gene lost 5 bases and the J gene lost 7 bases, with 6 bases spanning the gap. The CDR3 has 11 amino acids. Germline-derived CDR1 and CDR2 are SGHVS and FQNEAQ. CDR3 bases: TGTGCCAGCAGCAGAGGAAATGAGCAGTTCTTC. This encodes CASSRGNEQFF.

This clone was detected once. This chain connects TRBV27 to TRBJ1-6, with D perhaps matching TRBD1 (5 bases). CDR1 and CDR2 from the germline V gene are MNHEY and SMNVEV (reference sequence). Between the trimmed V and J ends, which lost 3 bases and 9 bases, there was a span of 9 bases. This CDR3 comprises 13 residues. CDR3 residues: CASSLGLSSPLHF. DNA for the CDR3: TGTGCCAGCAGTTTGGGACTGAGTTCACCCCTCCACTTT.

This rearrangement joins TRBV4-1 to TRBJ1-2; 7 bases match TRBD1. Per germline, CDR1 MGHRA and CDR2 YSYEKL. The CDR3 consists of 16 residues. J lost 4 bases, V lost 4 bases, and 12 bases had no gene match. The CDR3 nucleotides are TGCGCCAGCAGCCCCAATGAGGGGACAGCAATCTATGGCTACACCTTC. Translating it yields CASSPNEGTAIYGYTF.

The chain employs TRBV2 and TRBJ1-5; possible D gene TRBD1, 6 bases. The germline V gene encodes CDR1 SNHLY and CDR2 FYNNEI. V was cut by 8 bases and J by 7 bases, with 21 bases left in between. The CDR3 extends over 15 amino acids. The CDR3 DNA follows: TGTGCCAGCTCCCCTTCCGGGGGGGCGAGGCAGCCCCAGCATTTT. Its translation is CASSPSGGARQPQHF. Drawing the rest from reference TRBV2 and TRBJ1-5, the complete variable domain is EPEVTQTPSHQVTQMGQEVILRCVPISNHLYFYWYRQILGQKVEFLVSFYNNEISEKSEIFDDQFSVERPDGSNFTLKIRSTKLEDSAMYFCASSPSGGARQPQHFGDGTRLSIL.

V gene TRBV9 combines with J gene TRBJ2-7; the D gene is possibly TRBD2 (7 bases). This CDR3 spans 14 amino acids. The V gene's germline CDR1 is SGDLS and CDR2 YYNGEE. V was cut by 1 base and J by 5 bases, with 13 bases left in between. The DNA of the CDR3 is TGTGCCAGCAGCGTAAGGGGGGGGGCTGACGAGCAGTACTTC. This gives the protein CASSVRGGADEQYF.

The V gene is TRBV9, the J gene TRBJ1-1; D not resolved. Germline V lookup: CDR1 SGDLS, CDR2 YYNGEE. CDR3 length equals 15 residues. V dropped 0 bases and J dropped 0 bases, with 9 bases sitting between them. DNA of the CDR3: TGTGCCAGCAGCGTAGACAGTAGGATGAACACTGAAGCTTTCTTT. This gives the protein CASSVDSRMNTEAFF.

This chain links TRBV10-3 with TRBJ1-5; perhaps TRBD1 as D (5 bases). The CDR3 loop spans 15 amino acids. In germline, CDR1 is ENHRY, CDR2 SYGVKD. V was pared by 2 bases and J by 6 bases, with 14 bases between. The CDR3 DNA is TGTGCCATCAGTGAGACCGCAGGGTGGGGTCAGCCCCAGCATTTT. It specifies CAISETAGWGQPQHF.

The V and J genes are TRBV6-1 and TRBJ2-3; 12 bases match TRBD2. The CDR3 is made up of 17 amino acids. Germline assignment: CDR1 MNHNS and CDR2 SASEGT. V shed 4 bases, J shed 2 bases, and the junction held 7 bases outside the gene matches. The DNA of the CDR3 is TGTGCCAGCAGTGTATCGACTAGCGGGGGTCACACAGATACGCAGTATTTT. Its translation is CASSVSTSGGHTDTQYF.

The chain has TRBV7-2 and TRBJ1-2; weak D call: TRBD1 (6 bases). V lost 1 base, J lost 3 bases, and 12 bases lay in between. The CDR3 runs 15 residues. Germline values: CDR1 SGHTA, CDR2 FQGNSA. In nucleotides, the CDR3 is TGTGCCAGCAGCTTAGGGACAGAGCCATACTATGGCTACACCTTC. Encoded protein: CASSLGTEPYYGYTF.

The chain links TRBV5-4 to TRBJ1-1; 7 bases align to TRBD1. Germline-derived CDR1 and CDR2 are SGHNT and YYREEE (reference sequence). With 5 bases clipped from V and 0 bases from J, the junction kept 4 bases outside the gene matches. This CDR3 spans 14 amino acids. This CDR3 reads CASSSQGVNTEAFF. In DNA, the CDR3 is TGTGCCAGCAGTTCCCAGGGGGTGAACACTGAAGCTTTCTTT. The variable domain in full, with the rest retrieved from reference TRBV5-4 and TRBJ1-1, is ETGVTQSPTHLIKTRGQQVTLRCSSQSGHNTVSWYQQALGQGPQFIFQYYREEENGRGNFPPRFSGLQFPNYSSELNVNALELDDSALYLCASSSQGVNTEAFFGQGTRLTVV.

The chain uses TRBV19 and TRBJ2-5, with a tentative D call TRBD2 (6 bases). The CDR3 contains 15 residues. Deletions cut 3 bases from V and 5 bases from J, with 16 bases between. CDR1 and CDR2 from the germline V gene are LNHDA and SQIVND (reference sequence). This chain's CDR3 is CASSIGRGGKETQYF. CDR3 coding DNA: TGTGCCAGTAGTATTGGGCGGGGTGGGAAGGAGACCCAGTACTTC.

Worth noting for this clone: This same CDR3 is encoded by further DNA sequences in the sample. The rearrangement joins TRBV10-3 to TRBJ2-2; 7 nucleotides match TRBD1. CDR3 length: 16 amino acids. Per germline, CDR1 ENHRY and CDR2 SYGVKD. The J segment lost 4 bases and the V segment lost 0 bases, leaving 5 bases of the junction unmatched. The CDR3 DNA reads as TGTGCCATCAGTGAGTCCGACAGGGTTGGCACCGGGGAGCTGTTTTTT. Residues: CAISESDRVGTGELFF.

The chain recombines TRBV7-2 with TRBJ2-7; TRBD2 is a possible D gene (6 bases). CDR1 is SGHTA, CDR2 FQGNSA, per germline. This CDR3 spans 15 amino acids. V dropped 5 bases and J dropped 1 base, with 15 bases sitting between them. Written as DNA, the CDR3 is TGTGCCAGCAGCCCCGGATGGAGGGGATCCTACGAGCAGTACTTC. Translating gives CASSPGWRGSYEQYF.

The sample holds one count of this clone. J is TRBJ2-1 and V is TRBV11-3, with TRBD2 matching 13 bases. V was clipped by 5 bases and J by 3 bases; unmatched bases: 10. This CDR3 contains 18 residues. Germline V gene sequence: CDR1 SGHNT, CDR2 YENEEA. The CDR3 protein is CASSAGATSGGNYNEQFF. For the CDR3, the DNA is TGTGCCAGCAGCGCCGGGGCGACTAGCGGGGGGAACTACAATGAGCAGTTCTTC.

J is TRBJ2-7 and V is TRBV11-2; TRBD1 matches 9 bases. CDR1 SGHAT and CDR2 FQNNGV come from the germline V gene. V gave up 3 bases and J gave up 3 bases; unmatched junction bases: 6. The CDR3 contains 15 residues. The CDR3 sequence: CASSFPGQGFYEQYF. The CDR3 DNA reads TGTGCCAGCAGCTTCCCGGGACAGGGCTTCTACGAGCAGTACTTC.